These 26 T cell receptor beta chains share one sample of origin, sequenced in a study of CD8+ T cells in alopecia areata. Extraction and reverse transcription of RNA yielded cDNA as the sequencing template. Here immunoSEQ multiplex PCR was the method, and the copy in TCRdb shows in-frame clones only, minus some. The table shows about 180,000 clones, with about 54% occurring only once. Treatment in this sample: oral pan-JAK inhibitor, 5-10 mg twice daily. The specimen comprised CD4+ T cells sorted from blood, sampled at approximately week 60, from a patient treated with tofacitinib. The receptors derive from a human donor with alopecia areata.

This clone was counted once. The chain recombines TRBV7-2 with TRBJ2-7; D is unclear. This CDR3 spans 11 amino acids. Trimming left V 5 bases short and J 5 bases short, with 7 bases between. Germline V gene sequence: CDR1 SGHTA, CDR2 FQGNSA. Written as DNA, the CDR3 is TGTGCCAGCAGCCCTCGGAACGAGCAGTACTTC. Protein product: CASSPRNEQYF.

This clone was recorded a few times. Mismatch with germline at one junction end may stem from a read error. The V and J genes are TRBV4-2 and TRBJ1-2; D gene unclear. This CDR3 region has 15 residues. Per germline, CDR1 LGHNA and CDR2 YNFKEQ. Written as DNA, the CDR3 is TGTGCCAGCAGCCAGCGAGGCACTTCAAACTATGACTACACCTTC. Translating it yields CASSQRGTSNYDYTF.

This clone was detected once. The V and J genes are TRBV7-2 and TRBJ2-5, with D perhaps TRBD1 or TRBD2 (5 bases each). The CDR3 length is 18 residues. With 4 bases removed from V and 0 bases from J, the gap between germline ends came to 21 bases. Germline CDR1 and CDR2: SGHTA and FQGNSA. Written as DNA, the CDR3 is TGTGCCAGCAGCTCCCCCACTCGAGGGACGACATACCAAGAGACCCAGTACTTC. Protein: CASSSPTRGTTYQETQYF.

The V call is TRBV4-1, the J call TRBJ1-4, with a weak D call TRBD1 (6 bases). The V and J ends lost 0 bases and 11 bases respectively, with 16 bases between them. Germline-derived CDR1 and CDR2 are MGHRA and YSYEKL. The CDR3 length is 15 residues. This chain's CDR3 is CASSQEGSGGNKLFF. CDR3 DNA: TGCGCCAGCAGCCAAGAGGGGAGTGGGGGCAATAAACTGTTTTTT.

J is TRBJ2-7 and V is TRBV5-1, with 8 bases fitting TRBD1. J lost 6 bases, V lost 0 bases, and 8 bases had no gene match. The germline V gene encodes CDR1 SGHRS and CDR2 YFSETQ. The CDR3 totals 15 residues. The CDR3 coding sequence is TGCGCCAGCAGCTTGGCGGACAGGGTTCTGGGCGAGCAGTACTTC. Its translation is CASSLADRVLGEQYF.

The chain is built from TRBV7-2 and TRBJ2-2; D may match TRBD1 or TRBD2 (5 bases each). The CDR3 spans 15 residues. Germline CDR1 SGHTA, CDR2 FQGNSA. The V and J ends lost 1 base and 5 bases respectively, with 11 bases between them. The CDR3 nucleotides are TGTGCCAGCAGCTTAGTGGGACGAGTGACCGGGGAGCTGTTTTTT. Encoded protein: CASSLVGRVTGELFF.

This clone was seen only a few times. The V gene is TRBV7-9, the J gene TRBJ2-6, with 10 bases aligning to TRBD1. V was clipped by 5 bases and J by 2 bases; unmatched bases: 3. Germline lookup yields CDR1 SEHNR and CDR2 FQNEAQ (reference sequence). This CDR3 is 16 amino acids long. DNA for the CDR3: TGTGCCAGCAGCATGACAGGGGGCGCTGGGGCCAACGTCCTGACTTTC. Residues: CASSMTGGAGANVLTF.

Remarks on this clone: Within the sample, other DNA sequences also encode this same CDR3. The chain combines TRBV7-2 with TRBJ1-2; maybe TRBD1 (5 bases). Germline lookup yields CDR1 SGHTA and CDR2 FQGNSA. The CDR3 totals 14 residues. With 3 bases removed from V and 4 bases from J, the gap between germline ends came to 12 bases. The CDR3 sequence: CASSLGLLGYGYTF. CDR3 coding DNA: TGTGCCAGCAGCTTGGGACTTCTGGGCTATGGCTACACCTTC.

This chain uses TRBV4-2 with TRBJ2-2; perhaps TRBD1 as D (6 bases). Trimming removed 0 bases from V and 8 bases from J, with 10 bases in between. Germline V gene sequence: CDR1 LGHNA, CDR2 YNFKEQ. The CDR3 totals 14 residues. This CDR3 is CASSQEGTPGELFF. For the CDR3, the DNA is TGTGCCAGCAGCCAAGAGGGGACACCGGGGGAGCTGTTTTTT.

There are a few counts of this clone. The rearrangement links TRBV9 to TRBJ1-3; tentatively, D is TRBD1 (6 bases). Germline V gene lookup returns CDR1 SGDLS and CDR2 YYNGEE. The ends were cut back, 0 bases at V and 2 bases at J, with 9 bases in the middle. The CDR3 is 15 residues long. CDR3 bases: TGTGCCAGCAGCGTAGAGGGGGTCACTGGAAACACCATATATTTT. Encoded protein: CASSVEGVTGNTIYF.

This sequence joins TRBV6-5 and TRBJ2-5; 9 positions agree with TRBD2. Germline loops: CDR1 MNHEY, CDR2 SVGAGI. This CDR3 comprises 15 residues. Unmatched junction bases numbered 7, after V lost 2 bases and J lost 6 bases. The CDR3 nucleotides read TGTGCCAGCAGTTACGGCGGGGGGGCCAGAAAGACCCAGTACTTC. It is translated as CASSYGGGARKTQYF.

About this clone itself: The same CDR3 can be traced to other DNA sequences in this sample. This sequence joins TRBV5-1 and TRBJ2-5; D is ambiguous. CDR1 and CDR2 (germline): SGHRS, YFSETQ. The CDR3 is made up of 14 amino acids. V was trimmed by 2 bases and J by 2 bases, leaving 10 bases between them. The CDR3 nucleotides are TGCGCCAGCAGCTTACCCACAGCACAAGAGACCCAGTACTTC. It codes for CASSLPTAQETQYF.

This clone was observed a single time. J is TRBJ2-5 and V is TRBV5-1; 7 bases are shared with TRBD2. V was pared by 4 bases and J by 0 bases, with 3 bases of the junction left unmatched. The CDR3 has 14 residues. The germline CDR1 and CDR2 sequences are SGHRS and YFSETQ. The CDR3 nucleotides read TGCGCCAGCAGCGGCGGGGGAAACCAAGAGACCCAGTACTTC. Protein: CASSGGGNQETQYF.

The chain couples TRBV20-1 to TRBJ2-5; D is undetermined. V was clipped by 1 base and J by 4 bases, with 4 bases between them. CDR1 is DFQATT and CDR2 is SNEGSKA in the germline V gene (reference sequence). The CDR3 is 11 amino acids. The CDR3 DNA is TGCAGTGCTAGAGGATCAGAGACCCAGTACTTC. Encoded protein: CSARGSETQYF.

The rearrangement uses TRBV5-1 and TRBJ1-2; possible D gene TRBD1, 5 bases. This CDR3 region has 14 residues. Looked up from germline, CDR1 is SGHRS and CDR2 is YFSETQ. V was shortened by 5 bases and J by 5 bases, with 16 bases between the two germline ends. The DNA for the CDR3 is TGCGCCAGCAGGGCCTCCGAGACAGTTTATGGCTACACCTTC. This translates into CASRASETVYGYTF.

The chain employs TRBV2 and TRBJ2-1; no clear D. V lost 3 bases, J lost 6 bases, and 3 bases lay in between. From germline, CDR1 is SNHLY and CDR2 FYNNEI. The CDR3 is 11 amino acids. The CDR3 sequence is CASSDLNEQFF. The CDR3 DNA sequence: TGTGCCAGCAGTGATCTCAATGAGCAGTTCTTC.

The table lists this clone with a few counts. The J gene is TRBJ2-7, the V gene TRBV29-1, with D possibly matching TRBD1 (6 bases). Germline V gene sequence: CDR1 SQVTM, CDR2 ANQGSEA. CDR3 size: 13 residues. V gave up 6 bases and J gave up 0 bases, with 12 bases separating them. CDR3 loop: CSVNTGTSYEQYF. The DNA of the CDR3 is TGCAGCGTGAATACAGGGACCTCCTACGAGCAGTACTTC.

The count of this clone is one. J is TRBJ2-5 and V is TRBV30; D is perhaps TRBD1 (5 bases). Deletions cut 0 bases from V and 11 bases from J, with 19 bases between. The germline gives CDR1 GTSNPN, CDR2 SVGIG (reference sequence). The CDR3 sequence is 14 residues long. CDR3 DNA sequence: TGTGCCTGGAGTGTAACCCTTGTGCAGGGAAGGCAGTACTTC. It encodes CAWSVTLVQGRQYF.

This clone has more than one count but fewer than ten. The rearrangement joins TRBV29-1 to TRBJ1-1; D not resolved. The germline CDR1 and CDR2 sequences are SQVTM and ANQGSEA. CDR3 length: 12 amino acids. The V end was cut by 7 bases, the J end by 4 bases, with 13 bases between. The chain's CDR3 is CSGGGRFTEAFF. The CDR3 bases are TGCAGCGGGGGTGGTCGGTTCACTGAAGCTTTCTTT.

The chain combines TRBV29-1 with TRBJ2-2, with D possibly being TRBD1 (6 bases). CDR3 length: 15 residues. CDR1 is SQVTM and CDR2 is ANQGSEA in the germline V gene. V was cut by 3 bases and J by 1 base, with 12 bases left in between. The CDR3 region is CSVDTGTKNTGELFF. The CDR3 coding sequence is TGCAGCGTTGACACCGGGACAAAGAACACCGGGGAGCTGTTTTTT.

The V call is TRBV6-1, the J call TRBJ2-7; D unclear. The CDR3 covers 13 residues. Germline loops: CDR1 MNHNS, CDR2 SASEGT. The V gene lost 6 bases and the J gene lost 3 bases, with 12 bases spanning the gap. CDR3: CASSPTQDYEQYF. The CDR3 nucleotides read TGTGCCAGCAGCCCGACCCAGGACTACGAGCAGTACTTC.

There are a few counts of this clone. The chain links TRBV29-1 to TRBJ2-1; 11 bases match TRBD2. The CDR3 sequence is 15 residues long. V lost 7 bases, J lost 3 bases, and 8 bases stayed unmatched. The germline V gene encodes CDR1 SQVTM and CDR2 ANQGSEA. The CDR3 region is CSAQGLAEFYNEQFF. CDR3 nucleotides: TGCAGCGCTCAGGGACTAGCGGAATTCTACAATGAGCAGTTCTTC.

The rearrangement links TRBV7-9 to TRBJ2-3; D not resolved. The length of the CDR3 is 13 residues. V was clipped by 3 bases and J by 1 base, with 5 bases between them. Germline-derived CDR1 and CDR2 are SEHNR and FQNEAQ (reference sequence). The CDR3 loop reads CASSFLGTDTQYF. The CDR3 DNA sequence: TGTGCCAGCAGCTTCCTGGGCACAGATACGCAGTATTTT.

V and J are TRBV7-2 and TRBJ1-5; 9 nucleotides line up with TRBD1. This CDR3 has 17 amino acids. Germline values: CDR1 SGHTA, CDR2 FQGNSA. The V gene end was trimmed by 2 bases and the J gene end by 0 bases; junction bases not matched to a gene: 5. The CDR3 nucleotides read TGTGCCAGCAGCTTACGGGACAGGGCGGCTAGCAATCAGCCCCAGCATTTT. Translating gives CASSLRDRAASNQPQHF.

The CDR3 sequence: CSVDRGRVGYGYTF. The CDR3 nucleotides are TGCAGCGTTGATCGAGGGCGGGTTGGATATGGCTACACCTTC. This rearrangement joins TRBV29-1 to TRBJ1-2, with D uncertain. The CDR3 has 14 residues. With 3 bases removed from V and 5 bases from J, the gap between germline ends came to 16 bases. Germline V gives CDR1 SQVTM, CDR2 ANQGSEA.

This chain uses TRBV5-1 with TRBJ1-6; D gene ambiguous. Germline values: CDR1 SGHRS, CDR2 YFSETQ. The germline V and J ends were trimmed by 5 bases and 7 bases, with 13 bases remaining between them. The CDR3 contains 14 residues. The CDR3 is CASSKVGENSPLHF. DNA of the CDR3: TGCGCCAGCAGTAAGGTCGGAGAAAATTCACCCCTCCACTTT.